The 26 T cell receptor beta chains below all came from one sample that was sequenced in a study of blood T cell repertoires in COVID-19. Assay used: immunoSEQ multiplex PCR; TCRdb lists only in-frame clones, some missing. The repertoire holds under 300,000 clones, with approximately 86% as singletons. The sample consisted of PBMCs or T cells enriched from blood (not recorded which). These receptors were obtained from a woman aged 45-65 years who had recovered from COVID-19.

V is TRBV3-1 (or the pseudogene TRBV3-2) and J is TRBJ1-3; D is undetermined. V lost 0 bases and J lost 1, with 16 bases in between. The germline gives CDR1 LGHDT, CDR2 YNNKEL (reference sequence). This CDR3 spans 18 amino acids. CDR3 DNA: TGTGCCAGCAGCCAAGATGGTGGCAGGCTGAGATCTGGAAACACCATATATTTT. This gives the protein CASSQDGGRLRSGNTIYF.

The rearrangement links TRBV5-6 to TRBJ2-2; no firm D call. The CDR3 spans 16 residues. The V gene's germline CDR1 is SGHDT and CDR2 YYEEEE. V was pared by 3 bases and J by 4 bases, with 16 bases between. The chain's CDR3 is CASSSSALRGTGELFF. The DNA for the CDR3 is TGTGCCAGCAGCTCGAGTGCGCTGCGAGGCACCGGGGAGCTGTTTTTT. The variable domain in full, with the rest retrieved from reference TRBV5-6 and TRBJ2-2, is DAGVTQSPTHLIKTRGQQVTLRCSPKSGHDTVSWYQQALGQGPQFIFQYYEEEERQRGNFPDRFSGHQFPNYSSELNVNALLLGDSALYLCASSSSALRGTGELFFGEGSRLTVL.

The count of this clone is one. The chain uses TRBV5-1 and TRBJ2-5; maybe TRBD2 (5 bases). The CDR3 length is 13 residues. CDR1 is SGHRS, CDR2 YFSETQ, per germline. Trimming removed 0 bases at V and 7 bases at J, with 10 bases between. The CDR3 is CASSLAGVGTQYF. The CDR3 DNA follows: TGCGCCAGCAGCTTGGCCGGGGTAGGGACCCAGTACTTC.

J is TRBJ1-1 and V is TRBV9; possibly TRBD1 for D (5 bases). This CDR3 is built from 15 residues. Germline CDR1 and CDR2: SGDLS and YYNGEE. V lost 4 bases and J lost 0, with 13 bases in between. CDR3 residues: CASSPGRQLNTEAFF. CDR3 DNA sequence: TGTGCCAGCAGCCCCGGGAGACAGCTGAACACTGAAGCTTTCTTT.

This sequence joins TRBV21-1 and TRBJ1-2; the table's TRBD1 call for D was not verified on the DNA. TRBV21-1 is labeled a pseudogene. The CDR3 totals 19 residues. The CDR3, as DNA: TGTGCCAGCAGTTCCGGAGGGACAGGGGGCATTTTTAAGGAATATGGCTACACCTTC. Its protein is CASSSGGTGGIFKEYGYTF.

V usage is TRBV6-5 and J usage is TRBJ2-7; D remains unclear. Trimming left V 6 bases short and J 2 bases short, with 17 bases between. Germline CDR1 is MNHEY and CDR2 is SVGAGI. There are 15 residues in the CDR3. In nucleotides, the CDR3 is TGTGCCAGCAGCTACCGCTGGCTAGATCCCTACGAGCAGTACTTC. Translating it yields CASSYRWLDPYEQYF.

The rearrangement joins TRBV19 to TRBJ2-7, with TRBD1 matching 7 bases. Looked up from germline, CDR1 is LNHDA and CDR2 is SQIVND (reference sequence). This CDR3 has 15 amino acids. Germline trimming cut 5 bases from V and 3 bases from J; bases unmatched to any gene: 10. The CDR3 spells CASSDPDRENYEQYF. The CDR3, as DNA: TGTGCCAGTAGTGACCCTGACAGGGAGAACTACGAGCAGTACTTC.

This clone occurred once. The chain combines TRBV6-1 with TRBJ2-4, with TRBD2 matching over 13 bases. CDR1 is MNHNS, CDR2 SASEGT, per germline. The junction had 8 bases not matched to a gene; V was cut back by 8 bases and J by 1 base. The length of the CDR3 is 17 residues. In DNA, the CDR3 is TGTGCCAGCCGTGGACTAGCGGGAGTCTCCGCCAAAAACATTCAGTACTTC. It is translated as CASRGLAGVSAKNIQYF.

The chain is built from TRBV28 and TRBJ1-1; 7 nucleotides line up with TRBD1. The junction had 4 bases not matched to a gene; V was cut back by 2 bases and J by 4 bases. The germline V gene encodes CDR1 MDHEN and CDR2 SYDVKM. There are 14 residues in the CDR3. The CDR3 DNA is TGTGCCAGCAGTTTAAGACAGGGTGGCACTGAAGCTTTCTTT. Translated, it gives CASSLRQGGTEAFF.

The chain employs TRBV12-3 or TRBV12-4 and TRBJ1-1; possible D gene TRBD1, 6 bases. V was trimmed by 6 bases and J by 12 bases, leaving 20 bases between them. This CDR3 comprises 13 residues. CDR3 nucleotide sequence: TGTGCCAGCAGCACGACAGGATACCCTAATTCTTTCTTT. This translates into CASSTTGYPNSFF.

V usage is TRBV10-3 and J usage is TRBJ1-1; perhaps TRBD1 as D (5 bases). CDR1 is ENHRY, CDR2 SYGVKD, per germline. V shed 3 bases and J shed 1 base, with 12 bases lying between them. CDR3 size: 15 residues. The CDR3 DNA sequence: TGTGCCATCAGTGACCAGGGAGGGGAGAACACTGAAGCTTTCTTT. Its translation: CAISDQGGENTEAFF.

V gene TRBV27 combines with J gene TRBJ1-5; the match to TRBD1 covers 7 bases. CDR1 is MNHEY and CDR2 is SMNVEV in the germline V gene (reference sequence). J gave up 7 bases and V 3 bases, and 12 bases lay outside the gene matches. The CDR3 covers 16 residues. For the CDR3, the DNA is TGTGCCAGCAGTTTGCGGGGGGACAGCACCAACCAGCCCCAGCATTTT. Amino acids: CASSLRGDSTNQPQHF.

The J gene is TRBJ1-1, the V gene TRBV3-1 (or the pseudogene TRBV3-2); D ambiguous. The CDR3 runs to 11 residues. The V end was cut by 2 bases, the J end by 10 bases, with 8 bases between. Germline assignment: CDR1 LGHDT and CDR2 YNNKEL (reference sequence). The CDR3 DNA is TGTGCCAGCAGCCAATCTGAACTAGCTTTCTTT. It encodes CASSQSELAFF.

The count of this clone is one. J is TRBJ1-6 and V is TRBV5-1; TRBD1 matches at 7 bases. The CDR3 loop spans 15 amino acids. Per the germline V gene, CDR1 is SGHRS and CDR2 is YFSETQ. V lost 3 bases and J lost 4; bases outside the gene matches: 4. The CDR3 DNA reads TGCGCCAGCAGCTGGGGGACAGAGTATAATTCACCCCTCCACTTT. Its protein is CASSWGTEYNSPLHF.

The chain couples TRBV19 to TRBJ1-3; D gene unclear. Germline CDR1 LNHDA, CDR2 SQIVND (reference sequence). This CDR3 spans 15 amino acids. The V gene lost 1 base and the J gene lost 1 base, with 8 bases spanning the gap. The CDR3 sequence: CASSIAPGSGNTIYF. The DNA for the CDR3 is TGTGCCAGTAGTATAGCACCGGGTTCTGGAAACACCATATATTTT.

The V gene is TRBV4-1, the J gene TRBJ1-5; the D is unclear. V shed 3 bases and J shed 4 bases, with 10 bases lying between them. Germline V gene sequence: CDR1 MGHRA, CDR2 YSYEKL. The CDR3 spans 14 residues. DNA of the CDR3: TGCGCCAGCAGCCAGGTAGGACTGAATCAGCCCCAGCATTTT. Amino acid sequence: CASSQVGLNQPQHF.

In DNA form, the CDR3 reads TGTGCCAGTAGTCGGACTAGCGGGAGTGGCCAATACGAGCAGTACTTC. The encoded protein is CASSRTSGSGQYEQYF. This sequence joins TRBV19 and TRBJ2-7; 13 nucleotides line up with TRBD2. J was trimmed by 4 bases and V by 5 bases; bases with no gene match: 8. Germline V gene lookup returns CDR1 LNHDA and CDR2 SQIVND (reference sequence). The CDR3 length is 16 residues.

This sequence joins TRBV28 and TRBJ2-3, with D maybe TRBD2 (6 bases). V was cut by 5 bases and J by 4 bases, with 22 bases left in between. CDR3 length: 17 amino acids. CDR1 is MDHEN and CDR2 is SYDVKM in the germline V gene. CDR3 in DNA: TGTGCCAGCAGTCCAAGGAGGCGGGGTCGTCTTGCAGATACGCAGTATTTT. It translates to CASSPRRRGRLADTQYF.

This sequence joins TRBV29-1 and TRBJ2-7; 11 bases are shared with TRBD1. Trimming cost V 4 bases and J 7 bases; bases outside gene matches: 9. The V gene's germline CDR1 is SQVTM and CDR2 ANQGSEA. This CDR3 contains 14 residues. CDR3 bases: TGCAGCGTTGGTTTGAGGACAGGGGGCAGGGAGCAGTACTTC. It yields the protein CSVGLRTGGREQYF.

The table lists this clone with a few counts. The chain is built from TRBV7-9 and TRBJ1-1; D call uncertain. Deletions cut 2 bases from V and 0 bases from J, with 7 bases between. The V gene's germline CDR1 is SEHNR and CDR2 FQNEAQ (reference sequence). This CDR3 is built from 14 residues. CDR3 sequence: CASSLFELNTEAFF. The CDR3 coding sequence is TGTGCCAGCAGCTTATTTGAGCTGAACACTGAAGCTTTCTTT.

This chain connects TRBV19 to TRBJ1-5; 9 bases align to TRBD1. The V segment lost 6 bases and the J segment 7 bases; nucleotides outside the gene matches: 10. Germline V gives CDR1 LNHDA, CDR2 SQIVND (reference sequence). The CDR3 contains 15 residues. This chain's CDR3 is CASSKQGARGQPQHF. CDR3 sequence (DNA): TGTGCCAGTAGCAAACAGGGGGCGCGCGGCCAGCCCCAGCATTTT.

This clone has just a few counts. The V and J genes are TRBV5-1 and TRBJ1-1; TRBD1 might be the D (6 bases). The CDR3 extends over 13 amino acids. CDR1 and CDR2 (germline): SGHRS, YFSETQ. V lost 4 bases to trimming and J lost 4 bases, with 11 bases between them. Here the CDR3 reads CASSRYRVTEAFF. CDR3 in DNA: TGCGCCAGCAGCCGGTACAGGGTCACTGAAGCTTTCTTT.

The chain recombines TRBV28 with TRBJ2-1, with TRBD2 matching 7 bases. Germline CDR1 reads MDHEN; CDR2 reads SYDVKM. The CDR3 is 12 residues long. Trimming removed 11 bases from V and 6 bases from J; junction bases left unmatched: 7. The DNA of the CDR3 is TGTGCCCTCGCGGGGGATAGCAATGAGCAGTTCTTC. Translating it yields CALAGDSNEQFF.

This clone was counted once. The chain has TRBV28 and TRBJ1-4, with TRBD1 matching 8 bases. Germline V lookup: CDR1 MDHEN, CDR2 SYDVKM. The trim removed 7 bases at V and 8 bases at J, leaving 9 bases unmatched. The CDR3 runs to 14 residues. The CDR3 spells CASNSGGEREKLFF. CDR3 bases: TGTGCCAGCAACTCAGGGGGCGAAAGGGAAAAACTGTTTTTT.

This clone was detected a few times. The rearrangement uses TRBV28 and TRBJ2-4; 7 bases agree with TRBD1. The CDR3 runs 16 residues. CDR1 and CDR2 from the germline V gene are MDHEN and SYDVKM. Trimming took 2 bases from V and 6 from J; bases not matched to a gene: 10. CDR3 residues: CASSLPRQGGRNIQYF. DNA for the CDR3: TGTGCCAGCAGTTTACCCAGACAGGGCGGTCGAAACATTCAGTACTTC.

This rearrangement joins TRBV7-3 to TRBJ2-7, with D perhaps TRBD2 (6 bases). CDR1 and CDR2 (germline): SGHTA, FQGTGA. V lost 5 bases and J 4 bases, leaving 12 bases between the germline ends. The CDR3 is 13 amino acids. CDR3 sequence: CASSPGTVYEQYF. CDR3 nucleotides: TGTGCCAGCAGCCCCGGGACTGTATACGAGCAGTACTTC.